The next 31 T cell receptor beta chains were all read from a single sample in a study of blood T cell repertoires in COVID-19 (dated by TCRdb to 2018 to 2021). Library preparation was by the immunoSEQ multiplex PCR assay. The clones in this table, taken by TCRdb from immuneACCESS, are in-frame only. Not every clone is retained; where verified, under half of the shortfall comes from an unresolved V gene, and the cause of the rest is unknown. A total of roughly 150,000 clones appear in this sample, around 90% of them only once. Jointly, the top ten make up more than 2% of the sample. The sequencing input was peripheral blood. All receptors derive from a man aged 45-65 years who had recovered from COVID-19.

This chain joins TRBV4-2 and TRBJ2-3, with D unclear. This CDR3 spans 15 amino acids. The V gene lost 4 bases and the J gene lost 2 bases, with 13 bases spanning the gap. In germline, CDR1 is LGHNA, CDR2 YNFKEQ. This CDR3 reads CASSRRGGITDTQYF. The CDR3 DNA is TGTGCCAGCAGCCGTCGTGGCGGTATCACAGATACGCAGTATTTT.

The CDR3 region is CAWGRDDEQFF. For the CDR3, the DNA is TGTGCCTGGGGGAGAGATGATGAGCAGTTCTTC. This chain joins TRBV30 and TRBJ2-1; perhaps TRBD2 as D (5 bases). Germline V gene lookup returns CDR1 GTSNPN and CDR2 SVGIG (reference sequence). V was trimmed by 5 bases and J by 8 bases, leaving 10 bases between them. The CDR3 contains 11 residues.

The chain recombines TRBV20-1 with TRBJ2-7; D may match TRBD1 or TRBD2 (5 bases each). Germline CDR1 reads DFQATT; CDR2 reads SNEGSKA (reference sequence). The CDR3 loop spans 14 amino acids. The germline V and J ends were trimmed by 3 bases and 4 bases, with 16 bases remaining between them. The CDR3, as DNA: TGCAGTGCTAGTGGGGCTCTCTCGGGATACGAGCAGTACTTC. This translates into CSASGALSGYEQYF.

The genes are TRBV7-8 and TRBJ2-1, with 13 bases aligning to TRBD2. From germline, CDR1 is SGHVS and CDR2 FQNEAQ. The CDR3 is 17 amino acids. V shed 5 bases, J shed 7 bases, and the junction held 11 bases outside the gene matches. CDR3 residues: CASSPRQLAGGVNEQFF. CDR3 DNA: TGTGCCAGCAGCCCGCGTCAACTAGCGGGAGGGGTGAATGAGCAGTTCTTC.

J is TRBJ2-5 and V is TRBV10-2; D not certain. The ends were cut back, 2 bases at V and 9 bases at J, with 10 bases in the middle. Per germline, CDR1 WSHSY and CDR2 SAAADI. The CDR3 loop spans 12 amino acids. The CDR3 DNA follows: TGCGCCAGCAGTGAGAGCGTGAAGGCCCAGTACTTC. Protein product: CASSESVKAQYF.

The chain employs TRBV3-1 (or the pseudogene TRBV3-2) and TRBJ2-7; D is uncertain. V was pared by 2 bases and J by 6 bases, with 11 bases between. This CDR3 spans 13 amino acids. CDR1 is LGHDT and CDR2 is YNNKEL in the germline V gene (reference sequence). CDR3 nucleotides: TGTGCCAGCAGCCAACTCAGGTCTCCCGAGCAGTACTTC. Protein: CASSQLRSPEQYF.

V is TRBV6-5 and J is TRBJ1-2; D unclear. V gave up 4 bases and J gave up 3 bases, with 15 bases separating them. This CDR3 is 15 amino acids long. Germline loops: CDR1 MNHEY, CDR2 SVGAGI. The CDR3 sequence is CASSSVAGSDYGYTF. The CDR3 region has the DNA TGTGCCAGCAGTTCAGTCGCGGGCTCAGACTATGGCTACACCTTC.

This chain links TRBV7-3 with TRBJ1-6, with 8 bases fitting TRBD1. Germline assignment: CDR1 SGHTA and CDR2 FQGTGA. The junction had 8 bases not matched to a gene; V was cut back by 4 bases and J by 9 bases. This CDR3 spans 15 amino acids. CDR3 bases: TGTGCCAGCAGCTCCTCAGGGGGCGAGATTTCACCCCTCCACTTT. Its protein is CASSSSGGEISPLHF. The complete variable domain, with remaining parts taken from reference TRBV7-3 and TRBJ1-6, reads GAGVSQTPSNKVTEKGKYVELRCDPISGHTALYWYRQSLGQGPEFLIYFQGTGAADDSGLPNDRFFAVRPEGSVSTLKIQRTERGDSAVYLCASSSSGGEISPLHFGNGTRLTVT.

The gene calls are TRBV5-1 and TRBJ2-2, with 14 positions matching TRBD2. Per the germline V gene, CDR1 is SGHRS and CDR2 is YFSETQ. V gave up 4 bases and J gave up 4 bases; unmatched junction bases: 15. This CDR3 region has 20 residues. In nucleotides, the CDR3 is TGCGCCAGCAGCCCCTGGACTAGCGGGGGGCCCCAACTGGGCACCGGGGAGCTGTTTTTT. Its protein product is CASSPWTSGGPQLGTGELFF.

This chain uses TRBV19 with TRBJ1-5; 10 nucleotides agree with TRBD1. In germline, CDR1 is LNHDA, CDR2 SQIVND (reference sequence). The V segment lost 4 bases and the J segment 1 base; nucleotides outside the gene matches: 7. CDR3 size: 17 residues. The CDR3 coding sequence is TGTGCCAGTAGTACCGGGACAGGGGCTTGGAGCAATCAGCCCCAGCATTTT. Translated: CASSTGTGAWSNQPQHF.

DNA for the CDR3: TGTGCCAGCAGGCGAGGCGGCCAAGGCGAAAAACTGTTTTTT. Its protein is CASRRGGQGEKLFF. The gene calls are TRBV2 and TRBJ1-4; no clear D gene. The CDR3 is 14 amino acids. From germline, CDR1 is SNHLY and CDR2 FYNNEI. The V end was cut by 6 bases, the J end by 8 bases, with 16 bases between.

This clone was found a few times. The rearrangement joins TRBV6-2 or TRBV6-3 to TRBJ1-5; a possible D gene is TRBD1 (5 bases). The CDR3 is 13 residues long. Germline V CDR1 and CDR2: MNHEY, SVGEGT. The V and J ends lost 2 bases and 6 bases respectively, with 8 bases between them. CDR3 in DNA: TGTGCCAGCAGTTACACCAGGGTTCAGCCCCAGCATTTT. Protein sequence: CASSYTRVQPQHF.

The chain is built from TRBV2 and TRBJ2-7; 9 bases are a match to TRBD1. CDR1 is SNHLY, CDR2 FYNNEI, per germline. The CDR3 spans 14 residues. Trimming removed 10 bases from V and 5 bases from J; junction bases left unmatched: 12. This chain's CDR3 is CATKRTGVKDEQYF. CDR3 in DNA: TGTGCCACAAAACGGACAGGGGTAAAAGACGAGCAGTACTTC.

The rearrangement joins TRBV28 to TRBJ1-2, with a possible D match to TRBD1 (5 bases). The CDR3 has 13 residues. Trimming cost V 2 bases and J 7 bases, with 11 bases left between them. Germline V gene lookup returns CDR1 MDHEN and CDR2 SYDVKM. The CDR3 loop reads CASSLVWGVGYTF. The CDR3 DNA reads TGTGCCAGCAGTTTAGTGTGGGGCGTTGGCTACACCTTC.

The gene calls are TRBV9 and TRBJ2-1; 7 bases match TRBD2. The CDR3 covers 13 residues. V shed 3 bases and J 7 bases; nucleotides not matched to a gene: 4. The germline gives CDR1 SGDLS, CDR2 YYNGEE. The CDR3 sequence: CASSERDLNEQFF. The CDR3 nucleotides read TGTGCCAGCAGCGAGCGGGATTTGAATGAGCAGTTCTTC.

This rearrangement joins TRBV10-1 to TRBJ2-1; TRBD1 agrees at 8 bases. This CDR3 comprises 14 residues. The V gene's germline CDR1 is WNHNN and CDR2 SYGVQD (reference sequence). J was trimmed by 1 base and V by 9 bases; bases with no gene match: 5. CDR3 DNA sequence: TGCGCCAGTTCGGGACAGGTTTCCTACAATGAGCAGTTCTTC. Encoded protein: CASSGQVSYNEQFF.

The genes are TRBV25-1 and TRBJ2-7, with TRBD1 identical over 9 bases. From germline, CDR1 is MGHDK and CDR2 SYGVNS. J was trimmed by 7 bases and V by 3 bases; bases with no gene match: 7. The CDR3 covers 14 residues. DNA of the CDR3: TGTGCCAGCAGTGATCTTCCGGGACAGGGTGAGCAGTACTTC. Protein: CASSDLPGQGEQYF.

V is TRBV5-8 and J is TRBJ2-7, with 9 bases fitting TRBD1. Per the germline V gene, CDR1 is SGHTS and CDR2 is YDEGEE. The CDR3 loop spans 15 amino acids. The V and J ends lost 1 base and 2 bases, in that order; junction bases with no gene match: 4. This CDR3 reads CASSLFDRGAYEQYF. CDR3 bases: TGTGCCAGCAGCTTGTTTGACAGGGGGGCCTACGAGCAGTACTTC.

J is TRBJ1-2 and V is TRBV24-1; 7 bases line up with TRBD1. Germline assignment: CDR1 KGHDR and CDR2 SFDVKD. CDR3 size: 16 residues. With 1 base clipped from V and 2 bases from J, the junction kept 6 bases outside the gene matches. The CDR3 loop is CATSDLGDSRNYGYTF. CDR3 DNA: TGTGCCACCAGTGATTTAGGGGACAGCAGAAACTATGGCTACACCTTC.

The J gene is TRBJ2-7, the V gene TRBV11-2; D not resolved. Per germline, CDR1 SGHAT and CDR2 FQNNGV. Trimming shortened V by 2 bases and J by 3 bases, and 5 bases separated the two germline ends. The CDR3 consists of 12 residues. The CDR3 loop is CASSLISYEQYF. The DNA of the CDR3 is TGTGCCAGCAGCTTAATCAGCTACGAGCAGTACTTC. Full variable domain (outside the CDR3, taken from reference TRBV11-2 and TRBJ2-7): EAGVAQSPRYKIIEKRQSVAFWCNPISGHATLYWYQQILGQGPKLLIQFQNNGVVDDSQLPKDRFSAERLKGVDSTLKIQPAKLEDSAVYLCASSLISYEQYFGPGTRLTVT.

This clone appeared once. The chain has TRBV3-1 (or the pseudogene TRBV3-2) and TRBJ2-7; TRBD2 matches at 9 bases. In germline, CDR1 is LGHDT, CDR2 YNNKEL (reference sequence). The junction had 8 bases not matched to a gene; V was cut back by 2 bases and J by 3 bases. CDR3 length: 16 amino acids. The CDR3 coding sequence is TGTGCCAGCAGCCAAAAGCGGGGGGCTTGTATCTACGAGCAGTACTTC. Amino acid sequence: CASSQKRGACIYEQYF.

The chain joins TRBV28 to TRBJ1-3, with 7 positions matching TRBD1. The CDR3 sequence is 15 residues long. Germline-derived CDR1 and CDR2 are MDHEN and SYDVKM. V was pared by 6 bases and J by 6 bases, with 11 bases of the junction left unmatched. CDR3 sequence reads: CASSYRQGRENTIYF. Written as DNA, the CDR3 is TGTGCCAGCAGCTACAGACAGGGCAGAGAAAACACCATATATTTT.

The chain combines TRBV29-1 with TRBJ1-2; D is unclear. Per germline, CDR1 SQVTM and CDR2 ANQGSEA. Between the trimmed V and J ends, which lost 3 bases and 3 bases, there was a span of 8 bases. The CDR3 has 12 residues. This CDR3 reads CSVDPGYYGYTF. In nucleotides, the CDR3 is TGCAGCGTTGATCCGGGGTACTATGGCTACACCTTC.

The chain has TRBV5-6 and TRBJ2-2; 8 bases map to TRBD1. CDR3 size: 16 residues. V trimming: 1 base; J trimming: 1 base; junction bases outside the gene matches: 3. CDR1 and CDR2 from the germline V gene are SGHDT and YYEEEE. CDR3 sequence (DNA): TGTGCCAGCAGCTTGTTTGGACAGGGGAACACCGGGGAGCTGTTTTTT. It specifies CASSLFGQGNTGELFF.

The genes are TRBV30 and TRBJ1-5; D unresolved. This CDR3 has 13 amino acids. Germline CDR1 is GTSNPN and CDR2 is SVGIG (reference sequence). The V end was cut by 1 base, the J end by 0 bases, with 4 bases between. CDR3 DNA: TGTGCCTGGAGTGAATATAGCAATCAGCCCCAGCATTTT. It is translated as CAWSEYSNQPQHF.

The V and J genes are TRBV18 and TRBJ1-5, with 8 bases fitting TRBD1. This CDR3 comprises 17 residues. CDR1 KGHSH and CDR2 LQKENI come from the germline V gene. The ends lost 4 bases at V and 1 base at J; junction bases unmatched: 9. CDR3 region: CASSLGTGGMSNQPQHF. As DNA, the CDR3 is TGTGCCAGCTCACTCGGGACAGGAGGTATGAGCAATCAGCCCCAGCATTTT. Supplemented by reference TRBV18 and TRBJ1-5, the full variable domain reads NAGVMQNPRHLVRRRGQEARLRCSPMKGHSHVYWYRQLPEEGLKFMVYLQKENIIDESGMPKERFSAEFPKEGPSILRIQQVVRGDSAAYFCASSLGTGGMSNQPQHFGDGTRLSIL.

CDR3 bases: TGTGCCAGCAGCTTAGGAAGGCGGGAGGGGTCCTACGAGCAGTACTTC. Its translation: CASSLGRREGSYEQYF. The chain links TRBV7-2 to TRBJ2-7; 9 positions match TRBD2. The CDR3 has 16 amino acids. The trim removed 1 base at V and 1 base at J, leaving 5 bases unmatched. Per the germline V gene, CDR1 is SGHTA and CDR2 is FQGNSA.

This clone was detected only once. V usage is TRBV10-3 and J usage is TRBJ2-3; 7 bases map to TRBD1. This CDR3 region has 13 residues. The V gene's germline CDR1 is ENHRY and CDR2 SYGVKD. Trimming at V came to 10 bases and at J to 2 bases, leaving 6 bases not matched to a gene. The CDR3 DNA follows: TGTGCCAAGCGACAGGGCCCCACAGATACGCAGTATTTT. Translated, it gives CAKRQGPTDTQYF.

This clone was found a few times. The chain couples TRBV4-3 to TRBJ1-6, with D possibly being TRBD1 (6 bases). This CDR3 has 15 amino acids. V was shortened by 1 base and J by 5 bases, with 9 bases between the two germline ends. The germline gives CDR1 LGHNA, CDR2 YSLEER. DNA of the CDR3: TGCGCCAGCAGCCAAGTAGGGGGAAATAATTCACCCCTCCACTTT. Translation gives CASSQVGGNNSPLHF.

This rearrangement joins TRBV7-8 to TRBJ1-3; possibly TRBD1 for D (5 bases). Germline V gene data show CDR1 as SGHVS and CDR2 as FQNEAQ. V gave up 5 bases and J gave up 8 bases, with 10 bases separating them. The CDR3 extends over 12 amino acids. The CDR3 DNA is TGTGCCAGCAGCCGGGGACTAGACACCATATATTTT. As protein: CASSRGLDTIYF.

This chain connects TRBV2 to TRBJ2-7, with 13 positions matching TRBD2. The CDR3 totals 16 residues. V trimming: 7 bases; J trimming: 0 bases; junction bases outside the gene matches: 6. From germline, CDR1 is SNHLY and CDR2 FYNNEI. CDR3 in amino acids: CASNRGTSGTSYEQYF. The CDR3 region has the DNA TGTGCCAGCAATCGAGGGACTAGCGGGACCTCCTACGAGCAGTACTTC.